Sequencing of this TCR beta chain was carried out in a study of patients and donors after allogeneic stem cell transplantation. V was shortened by 5 bases and J by 5 bases, with 17 bases between the two germline ends. There are 15 residues in the CDR3. Germline V gives CDR1 SEHNR, CDR2 FQNEAQ (reference sequence). TCRdb fed the RT-PCR reads into MiXCR, producing one record per CDR3 protein. The sample consists of 28,000 or so distinct CDR3 sequences, nearly 7% of them appearing once. This rearrangement joins TRBV7-9 to TRBJ2-3; tentatively, D is TRBD1 or TRBD2 (6 bases each). The receptor's source is a human donor who was either an allogeneic HSCT recipient or a stem cell or donor lymphocyte infusion donor (not recorded which). It is not recorded whose cells these are; they may come from a transplant donor. The specimen was blood, either unsorted or a sorted T cell fraction (not recorded which). The DNA of the CDR3 is TGTGCCAGCAGCCCGTCGGGGGCGCGCCTAGATACGCAGTATTTT. Residues: CASSPSGARLDTQYF.